This T cell receptor (beta chain) was captured by sequencing in a study of glioma-infiltrating T cells. Across the whole study: Presurgical dexamethasone in glioma patients lasted six or fewer days. The study, taken as a whole, reports: Very few CDR3 sequences were shared between tissue and blood. Non-neoplastic patients had below-expected tissue-blood divergence, while all gliomas exceeded expectation. A blood CDR3 motif signature was depleted in highly divergent patients.

Germline V gene data show CDR1 as DFQATT and CDR2 as SNEGSKA (reference sequence). The CDR3 contains 14 residues. V was clipped by 6 bases and J by 7 bases; unmatched bases: 11. Amplification of TCR alpha and beta CDR3 regions from RNA used iRepertoire nested multiplex PCR. TCRdb passed the multiplex PCR reads through MiXCR, listing each CDR3 protein once. The sample shows roughly 350,000 distinct CDR3 sequences, 41% of them seen only once. In regard to this clonotype: Its antigen is not identified.

Sequenced input: glioma tissue, nonneoplastic brain tissue, or PBMCs (not recorded which). The chain has TRBV20-1 and TRBJ2-1, with 8 bases matching TRBD2. The sequence was obtained from a human donor with low-grade glioma or glioblastoma, undergoing nonglioma brain surgery, or in good health (not recorded which). CDR3 in DNA: TGCAGTGCCCCCGGTTGGCGCGGGAGGAATGAGCAGTTCTTC. This translates into CSAPGWRGRNEQFF.